Included here is one TCR beta chain sequence, with context. Antigen specificity is unknown. These data are taken from a study of tumor-infiltrating lymphocytes in localized non-small cell lung cancer. Study-wide background: Several tumor histologies, both smoking statuses, and some post-neoadjuvant chemotherapy samples were included. Each patient gave resected tumor and non-adjacent uninvolved lung tissue.

TCRdb keeps only in-frame clones here, not all; method: immunoSEQ multiplex PCR. The data hold approximately 17,000 clones, with 70% to 75% observed a single time. Regarding the study as a whole: Tumor T-cell fraction from TCR sequencing was not associated with recurrence-free survival (p = 0.61).

Germline CDR1 SGHTS, CDR2 YDEGEE. The V end was cut by 2 bases, the J end by 5 bases, with 10 bases between. This CDR3 is 13 amino acids long. The TCR sequence derives from a human donor with non-small cell lung cancer. Source material: lung tumor tissue. The rearrangement uses TRBV5-8 and TRBJ2-5, with D possibly TRBD2 on 5 matching bases. The CDR3 here is CASSFAGSETQYF. DNA of the CDR3: TGTGCCAGCAGCTTCGCGGGTAGCGAGACCCAGTACTTC.